The T cell receptor beta chain under discussion was sequenced for a study of blood T cell repertoires in COVID-19. Study details: Italy, Spain and the United States were the sources of the convalescent and acute COVID-19 samples. Sources were T cells, B-cell-depleted T cells, or PBMCs; the material itself was cDNA or gDNA.

The CDR3 is 16 residues long. Germline-derived CDR1 and CDR2 are LGHNA and YSLEER. Between the trimmed V and J ends, which lost 2 bases and 6 bases, there was a span of 19 bases. Authors' processing steps: For nucleated cells, counts were estimated from reference gene primer amplification. Libraries were prepared by immunoSEQ multiplex PCR; TCRdb keeps only in-frame clonotypes and omits some of them. That table supplies the V and J calls and clone size; D and trimming were determined from the DNA. The profile shows 98,000 or so clones, roughly 90% of them singletons. The receptor was isolated from a human donor in a cohort sampled during active COVID-19. This chain connects TRBV4-3 to TRBJ1-2, with D possibly being TRBD1 (5 bases). Material for sequencing was peripheral blood. The CDR3 here is CASSQYLGVQYDGYTF. In DNA form, the CDR3 reads TGCGCCAGCAGCCAATATTTAGGGGTACAGTACGATGGCTACACCTTC.